These 32 T cell receptor beta chains share one sample of origin, sequenced in a study of regulatory T cells in long-lasting Graves disease. CDR3 regions were amplified by Arm-PCR using iRepertoire HTBI primers to build TCR beta libraries. One entry per CDR3 protein, called by TCRdb with MiXCR from the multiplex PCR reads. The sample contains some 450,000 distinct CDR3 sequences, around 15% of which appear only once. Time point specified: newly diagnosed GD, antithyroid drugs for less than 3 months. RNA extracted from PBMCs served as the sequencing template. These sequences were also reported in another study, on T cells in Graves' hyperthyroidism and ophthalmopathy.

The source was peripheral blood mononuclear cells (PBMCs), collected at new diagnosis, from a patient treated with antithyroid drugs. The source is a woman aged 25 to 39 with Graves disease.

This clonotype appeared a few times. V is TRBV7-2 and J is TRBJ1-5; 7 bases are shared with TRBD1. This CDR3 is built from 15 residues. Germline CDR1 is SGHTA and CDR2 is FQGNSA. Germline trimming cut 5 bases from V and 3 bases from J; bases unmatched to any gene: 7. CDR3: CASSPQGLLNQPQHF. DNA of the CDR3: TGTGCCAGCAGCCCACAGGGGCTACTCAATCAGCCCCAGCATTTT.

J is TRBJ2-7 and V is TRBV19, with 14 bases fitting TRBD2. This CDR3 is built from 17 residues. After removal of 5 bases from V and 3 bases from J, the junction contained 9 bases not matched to a gene. In germline, CDR1 is LNHDA, CDR2 SQIVND (reference sequence). DNA of the CDR3: TGTGCCAGTAGTCCACCGACTAGCGGGAGGGTTAACTACGAGCAGTACTTC. Translating it yields CASSPPTSGRVNYEQYF. Looking up the rest from reference TRBV19 and TRBJ2-7 gives the full variable domain: DGGITQSPKYLFRKEGQNVTLSCEQNLNHDAMYWYRQDPGQGLRLIYYSQIVNDFQKGDIAEGYSVSREKKESFPLTVTSAQKNPTAFYLCASSPPTSGRVNYEQYFGPGTRLTVT.

This clonotype was found a few times. The CDR3 bases are TGTGCCAGCAGTATCACTCCGGGACTAACCTACAATGAGCAGTTCTTC. Translation gives CASSITPGLTYNEQFF. V and J are TRBV27 and TRBJ2-1; 7 nucleotides align to TRBD2. This CDR3 has 16 residues. The V gene's germline CDR1 is MNHEY and CDR2 SMNVEV (reference sequence). Trimming took 5 bases from V and 2 from J; bases not matched to a gene: 9.

A word on this clonotype: A far bigger clonotype differs at one base, so this is likely a read error. The chain couples TRBV20-1 to TRBJ2-1, with 11 bases aligning to TRBD2. The CDR3 extends over 14 amino acids. V was clipped by 7 bases and J by 10 bases; unmatched bases: 12. Per the germline V gene, CDR1 is DFQATT and CDR2 is SNEGSKA (reference sequence). CDR3: CSGTSGYDSYEQFF. The CDR3 bases are TGCAGTGGGACTAGCGGGTACGACTCCTACGAGCAGTTCTTC.

This clonotype was seen ten or more times. The chain couples TRBV24-1 to TRBJ2-1; the match to TRBD2 covers 8 bases. There are 16 residues in the CDR3. From germline, CDR1 is KGHDR and CDR2 SFDVKD. With V trimmed by 5 bases and J by 8 bases, 13 bases remained unmatched. The CDR3 bases are TGTGCCACCAGTGTCAGCGGGGGTTCGTATTTGGATGAGCAGTTCTTC. It is translated as CATSVSGGSYLDEQFF.

This clonotype was recorded a few times. The chain joins TRBV14 to TRBJ2-4; the match to TRBD2 covers 11 bases. Germline assignment: CDR1 SGHDN and CDR2 FVKESK. This CDR3 is 17 amino acids long. V trimming: 4 bases; J trimming: 6 bases; junction bases outside the gene matches: 11. The CDR3 bases are TGTGCCAGCAGCCCAACTAGCGGGAGTCGAATCGGAAACATTCAGTACTTC. It codes for CASSPTSGSRIGNIQYF. The whole variable domain, filled in from reference TRBV14 and TRBJ2-4, reads EAGVTQFPSHSVIEKGQTVTLRCDPISGHDNLYWYRRVMGKEIKFLLHFVKESKQDESGMPNNRFLAERTGGTYSTLKVQPAELEDSGVYFCASSPTSGSRIGNIQYFGAGTRLSVL.

This clonotype came up many times. The chain is built from TRBV29-1 and TRBJ2-5; maybe TRBD2 (5 bases). Germline CDR1 reads SQVTM; CDR2 reads ANQGSEA. The CDR3 is made up of 14 amino acids. The CDR3 DNA reads TGCAGTGGTATGGAGGATAGCGCACAAGAGACCCAGTACTTC. Residues: CSGMEDSAQETQYF.

This clonotype was counted many times. J is TRBJ1-2 and V is TRBV12-3 or TRBV12-4; D is possibly TRBD1 (6 bases). This CDR3 region has 14 residues. Trimming took off 7 bases at V and 3 bases at J, with 15 bases between the two ends. This CDR3 is CASTIGGGHYGYTF. In DNA, the CDR3 is TGTGCCAGCACAATAGGGGGAGGTCACTATGGCTACACCTTC.

The chain joins TRBV5-4 to TRBJ2-7, with D uncertain. This CDR3 has 14 residues. Germline values: CDR1 SGHNT, CDR2 YYREEE (reference sequence). V was clipped by 0 bases and J by 6 bases, with 13 bases between them. The CDR3 DNA reads as TGTGCCAGCAGCTTGGTGACGGAAGGAGCCGAGCAGTACTTC. This gives the protein CASSLVTEGAEQYF.

There are a few counts of this clonotype. The J gene is TRBJ2-1, the V gene TRBV20-1, with D hard to call. The CDR3 sequence is 14 residues long. Per the germline V gene, CDR1 is DFQATT and CDR2 is SNEGSKA (reference sequence). Trimming left V 1 base short and J 0 bases short, with 7 bases between. For the CDR3, the DNA is TGCAGTGCTAGAGGTCCTCCCTCCTACAATGAGCAGTTCTTC. Its translation: CSARGPPSYNEQFF.

In its sample, this clonotype was seen many times. This chain joins TRBV7-2 and TRBJ2-1, with TRBD1 matching 8 bases. Unmatched junction bases numbered 13, after V lost 5 bases and J lost 7 bases. The CDR3 sequence is 16 residues long. Germline assignment: CDR1 SGHTA and CDR2 FQGNSA. The DNA of the CDR3 is TGTGCCAGCAGCATAGTCGGGACAGGAGTAGGGAATGAGCAGTTCTTC. Amino acid sequence: CASSIVGTGVGNEQFF.

This clonotype was seen repeatedly, ten times or more. The genes are TRBV10-3 and TRBJ2-7, with 8 bases matching TRBD2. CDR3 size: 16 residues. Germline V gene sequence: CDR1 ENHRY, CDR2 SYGVKD. J was trimmed by 4 bases and V by 3 bases; bases with no gene match: 11. The CDR3 loop reads CAISDSGTRGDYEQYF. In DNA, the CDR3 is TGTGCCATCAGTGACTCCGGGACTAGGGGGGATTACGAGCAGTACTTC.

Many counts were recorded for this clonotype. This chain links TRBV7-2 with TRBJ2-1; no clear D. CDR1 and CDR2 (germline): SGHTA, FQGNSA. Trimming stripped 4 bases from V and 0 bases from J, with 13 bases between. This CDR3 contains 16 residues. The CDR3 DNA is TGTGCCAGCAGCTACGGGCCCCCTCGCTCCTACAATGAGCAGTTCTTC. This gives the protein CASSYGPPRSYNEQFF.

There are many counts of this clonotype. The V and J genes are TRBV20-1 and TRBJ2-7, with TRBD2 identical over 14 bases. The CDR3 has 16 residues. Germline trimming cut 1 base from V and 3 bases from J; bases unmatched to any gene: 5. Germline V gene data show CDR1 as DFQATT and CDR2 as SNEGSKA (reference sequence). CDR3 sequence reads: CSARAGGTSGGYEQYF. CDR3 in DNA: TGCAGTGCTAGAGCGGGGGGGACTAGCGGGGGCTACGAGCAGTACTTC.

This clonotype was detected ten times or more. The genes are TRBV7-2 and TRBJ2-7, with 8 bases aligning to TRBD1. Germline trimming cut 8 bases from V and 2 bases from J; bases unmatched to any gene: 5. The length of the CDR3 is 13 residues. CDR1 SGHTA and CDR2 FQGNSA come from the germline V gene. The CDR3 reads CASRDRSTYEQYF. The CDR3 DNA reads TGTGCCAGCCGGGACAGGAGTACCTACGAGCAGTACTTC.

This clonotype appeared many times. The chain is built from TRBV3-1 and TRBJ2-7, with a weak D call TRBD1 (6 bases). The ends were cut back, 8 bases at V and 6 bases at J, with 14 bases in the middle. Germline V gene sequence: CDR1 LGHDT, CDR2 YNNKEL (reference sequence). The CDR3 loop spans 12 amino acids. This CDR3 is CASQSRGGEQYF. CDR3 DNA: TGTGCCAGCCAAAGCAGGGGTGGCGAGCAGTACTTC.

The genes are TRBV30 and TRBJ1-5; D might be TRBD1 (6 bases). Germline V lookup: CDR1 GTSNPN, CDR2 SVGIG (reference sequence). The CDR3 spans 14 residues. Trimming removed 1 base at V and 5 bases at J, with 12 bases between. The CDR3 region is CAWSEGEPHQPQHF. DNA for the CDR3: TGTGCCTGGAGTGAGGGGGAGCCCCATCAGCCCCAGCATTTT.

This clonotype occurred many times. The chain has TRBV20-1 and TRBJ2-3; D gene ambiguous. This CDR3 has 13 amino acids. The V and J ends lost 5 bases and 4 bases respectively, with 13 bases between them. Looked up from germline, CDR1 is DFQATT and CDR2 is SNEGSKA (reference sequence). CDR3 DNA sequence: TGCAGTGCTCTAAGTAGGATCTCAGATACGCAGTATTTT. This encodes CSALSRISDTQYF.

This clonotype was counted at least ten times. The chain combines TRBV27 with TRBJ1-5, with D perhaps matching TRBD1 (6 bases). This CDR3 comprises 17 residues. Germline V gene data show CDR1 as MNHEY and CDR2 as SMNVEV (reference sequence). V was cut by 4 bases and J by 4 bases, with 20 bases left in between. CDR3 DNA: TGTGCCAGCAGTTCCCAGTGGGGGCGCCTATCGAATCAGCCCCAGCATTTT. It codes for CASSSQWGRLSNQPQHF.

This clonotype has ten or more counts. This sequence joins TRBV10-3 and TRBJ2-3, with 8 positions matching TRBD1. The CDR3 totals 14 residues. Germline V gene sequence: CDR1 ENHRY, CDR2 SYGVKD. Unmatched junction bases numbered 6, after V lost 10 bases and J lost 0 bases. The CDR3 nucleotides are TGTGCCACCAGGACAGGGAATAGCACAGATACGCAGTATTTT. This encodes CATRTGNSTDTQYF.

This clonotype came up many times. The chain links TRBV6-5 to TRBJ2-7; D might be TRBD1 or TRBD2, each matching 5 bases. This CDR3 has 16 residues. V lost 4 bases and J 3 bases, leaving 19 bases between the germline ends. The germline CDR1 and CDR2 sequences are MNHEY and SVGAGI. DNA of the CDR3: TGTGCCAGCAGTTGGGACCCCCCCAGGGTGGACTACGAGCAGTACTTC. Residues: CASSWDPPRVDYEQYF.

This clonotype was seen many times. The chain recombines TRBV28 with TRBJ1-1, with a tentative D call TRBD1 (5 bases). Germline V lookup: CDR1 MDHEN, CDR2 SYDVKM. V was clipped by 4 bases and J by 1 base, with 19 bases between them. The CDR3 loop spans 17 amino acids. As DNA, the CDR3 is TGTGCCAGCAGTTCACGAGATGGGGGGGGGAGGAACACTGAAGCTTTCTTT. Its protein product is CASSSRDGGGRNTEAFF.

In its sample, this clonotype was seen a few times. The chain carries TRBV19 and TRBJ2-7; 8 bases agree with TRBD1. With V trimmed by 5 bases and J by 0 bases, 9 bases remained unmatched. The CDR3 loop spans 16 amino acids. Germline loops: CDR1 LNHDA, CDR2 SQIVND (reference sequence). CDR3 DNA sequence: TGTGCCAGTAGTCAAACAGGGGGGCCAAGCTCCTACGAGCAGTACTTC. Protein product: CASSQTGGPSSYEQYF.

CDR3 amino acids: CASSPSPPEEGNTGELFF. CDR3 bases: TGTGCCAGCAGCCCGAGCCCCCCTGAAGAGGGCAACACCGGGGAGCTGTTTTTT. This chain connects TRBV5-4 to TRBJ2-2; the D gene is possibly TRBD2 (5 bases). Per germline, CDR1 SGHNT and CDR2 YYREEE (reference sequence). Trimming pared 4 bases from V and 2 bases from J, leaving 21 bases between. CDR3 length equals 18 residues. Using reference TRBV5-4 and TRBJ2-2 for the parts outside the CDR3, the full variable domain is ETGVTQSPTHLIKTRGQQVTLRCSSQSGHNTVSWYQQALGQGPQFIFQYYREEENGRGNFPPRFSGLQFPNYSSELNVNALELDDSALYLCASSPSPPEEGNTGELFFGEGSRLTVL.

This clonotype was recorded a few times. This chain connects TRBV15 to TRBJ2-7, with 9 bases identical to TRBD1. Germline V gene lookup returns CDR1 LNHNV and CDR2 YYDKDF (reference sequence). The CDR3 sequence is 16 residues long. The trim removed 0 bases at V and 5 bases at J, leaving 8 bases unmatched. The CDR3 coding sequence is TGTGCCACCAGCAGAGACTGGACAGGGGACAATGACGAGCAGTACTTC. Its translation: CATSRDWTGDNDEQYF.

This clonotype was seen more than once but under ten times. The chain joins TRBV4-3 to TRBJ2-7; D gene uncertain. Germline values: CDR1 LGHNA, CDR2 YSLEER. Trimming removed 1 base from V and 0 bases from J, with 7 bases in between. This CDR3 contains 14 residues. The CDR3 loop is CASSQVVHSYEQYF. CDR3 coding DNA: TGCGCCAGCAGCCAAGTGGTGCACTCCTACGAGCAGTACTTC.

The CDR3 bases are TGTGCCAGCAGCCATCGAAGCTTTCCCGGGGAGCTGTTTTTT. Translation: CASSHRSFPGELFF. This rearrangement joins TRBV7-2 to TRBJ2-2, with no clear D. This CDR3 contains 14 residues. Germline V CDR1 and CDR2: SGHTA, FQGNSA. Trimming shortened V by 5 bases and J by 6 bases, and 13 bases separated the two germline ends.

Comment on this clonotype: One end of the junction is discordant with germline, which a read error may explain. V and J are TRBV4-1 and TRBJ1-2; D is unclear. CDR1 and CDR2 from the germline V gene are MGHRA and YSYEKL. The CDR3 runs to 16 residues. In nucleotides, the CDR3 is TGCGCCAGCAGCCAATTCACAGTAACAGCTAACTATGGCTGCACCTTC. Amino acids: CASSQFTVTANYGCTF.

This clonotype has at least ten counts. The chain links TRBV3-1 to TRBJ2-5; no reliable D call. V was pared by 0 bases and J by 0 bases, with 8 bases between. The germline gives CDR1 LGHDT, CDR2 YNNKEL (reference sequence). The CDR3 is made up of 15 amino acids. Here the CDR3 reads CASSQDIRYQETQYF. The CDR3, as DNA: TGTGCCAGCAGCCAAGATATTAGGTACCAAGAGACCCAGTACTTC.

This clonotype was counted a few times. V usage is TRBV6-2 or TRBV6-3 and J usage is TRBJ2-5; the match to TRBD1 covers 10 bases. CDR3 length: 15 amino acids. Germline values: CDR1 MNHEY, CDR2 SVGEGT. The V gene end was trimmed by 2 bases and the J gene end by 5 bases; junction bases not matched to a gene: 5. The CDR3 DNA sequence: TGTGCCAGCAGTTACCGGGACAGGGGAGGGGAGACCCAGTACTTC. Translating it yields CASSYRDRGGETQYF.

This clonotype was counted only a few times. The J gene is TRBJ2-1, the V gene TRBV7-6; 7 nucleotides align to TRBD1. CDR1 and CDR2 from the germline V gene are SGHVS and FNYEAQ. The CDR3 loop spans 15 amino acids. V dropped 4 bases and J dropped 3; count of bases not matched to a gene: 6. CDR3 coding DNA: TGTGCCAGCAGCTCCAGACAGGGTGGCTACAATGAGCAGTTCTTC. Translation: CASSSRQGGYNEQFF.

This clonotype showed up just a few times. CDR3 in DNA: TGCAGCGTAGCCACAGGGCTTGCTCAGCCCCAGCATTTT. It encodes CSVATGLAQPQHF. The chain carries TRBV29-1 and TRBJ1-5, with D possibly TRBD1 on 6 matching bases. Germline CDR1 SQVTM, CDR2 ANQGSEA. The V and J ends lost 6 bases and 6 bases respectively, with 15 bases between them. The CDR3 has 13 residues.